The 29 T cell receptor beta chains reported below all come from one sample, sequenced in a study of cytomegalovirus exposure and HLA in healthy donors. The protocol was immunoSEQ multiplex PCR, while the TCRdb copy is restricted to in-frame clones and leaves out a portion. The profile shows some 170,000 clones, 85% of them singletons. The sequenced material came from PBMCs. The receptors stem from a man younger than 40 in good health and CMV-seropositive.

The V call is TRBV7-2, the J call TRBJ1-6; possibly TRBD1 for D (6 bases). V lost 1 base and J 5 bases, leaving 9 bases between the germline ends. The CDR3 loop spans 15 amino acids. Per the germline V gene, CDR1 is SGHTA and CDR2 is FQGNSA. The DNA of the CDR3 is TGTGCCAGCAGCTTAGAAGGACAGAATAATTCACCCCTCCACTTT. The encoded protein is CASSLEGQNNSPLHF.

The chain joins TRBV5-4 to TRBJ1-1; D is possibly TRBD1 (6 bases). CDR3 length equals 15 residues. Germline loops: CDR1 SGHNT, CDR2 YYREEE (reference sequence). V shed 4 bases and J shed 1 base, with 14 bases lying between them. The CDR3 sequence: CASSTYRAANTEAFF. Here the CDR3 DNA reads TGTGCCAGCAGCACTTACAGGGCGGCGAACACTGAAGCTTTCTTT.

The CDR3 loop reads CASSAQVNNQPQHF. DNA for the CDR3: TGTGCCAGCAGTGCACAGGTGAACAATCAGCCCCAGCATTTT. This chain links TRBV2 with TRBJ1-5; D might be TRBD1 (5 bases). Per germline, CDR1 SNHLY and CDR2 FYNNEI. V gave up 4 bases and J gave up 3 bases, with 10 bases separating them. The CDR3 runs 14 residues.

This chain connects TRBV11-2 to TRBJ2-7; tentatively, D is TRBD1 (5 bases). V lost 5 bases, J lost 1 base, and 9 bases lay in between. Looked up from germline, CDR1 is SGHAT and CDR2 is FQNNGV. The CDR3 sequence is 13 residues long. CDR3 amino acids: CASSLQESYEQYF. In DNA, the CDR3 is TGTGCCAGCAGCCTACAGGAGTCCTACGAGCAGTACTTC.

J is TRBJ2-3 and V is TRBV7-9; no firm D call. V gave up 5 bases and J gave up 4 bases, with 10 bases separating them. Germline V lookup: CDR1 SEHNR, CDR2 FQNEAQ (reference sequence). This CDR3 has 13 residues. DNA for the CDR3: TGTGCCAGCAGCCTCCGCGAAGCAGATACGCAGTATTTT. Translation: CASSLREADTQYF.

This clone has only a few counts. This rearrangement joins TRBV4-2 to TRBJ2-1, with 12 bases fitting TRBD1. This CDR3 is built from 16 residues. Trimming at V came to 3 bases and at J to 7 bases, leaving 7 bases not matched to a gene. CDR1 and CDR2 (germline): LGHNA, YNFKEQ. CDR3 in amino acids: CASSHVGTGGQNEQFF. CDR3 coding DNA: TGTGCCAGCAGCCACGTTGGGACAGGGGGCCAGAATGAGCAGTTCTTC.

This rearrangement joins TRBV4-1 to TRBJ1-2; D uncertain. The CDR3 length is 14 residues. The germline V gene encodes CDR1 MGHRA and CDR2 YSYEKL. Trimming cost V 1 base and J 8 bases, with 14 bases left between them. Written as DNA, the CDR3 is TGCGCCAGCAGCCAAGTCATCGGGGTGAGAGGCTACACCTTC. Protein product: CASSQVIGVRGYTF.

V is TRBV7-2 and J is TRBJ2-5, with D maybe TRBD2 (5 bases). V was trimmed by 4 bases and J by 0 bases, leaving 15 bases between them. The CDR3 is 16 residues long. Germline values: CDR1 SGHTA, CDR2 FQGNSA. CDR3 bases: TGTGCCAGCAGCTCGCGGGTCCACATCTACCAAGAGACCCAGTACTTC. It is translated as CASSSRVHIYQETQYF.

CDR3 residues: CASSERTGGQHEAFF. CDR3 coding DNA: TGCGCCAGCAGTGAACGGACAGGAGGCCAACATGAAGCTTTCTTT. The chain couples TRBV10-1 to TRBJ1-1, with 7 bases that match TRBD1. The CDR3 runs 15 residues. Trimming took 3 bases from V and 7 from J; bases not matched to a gene: 11. Looked up from germline, CDR1 is WNHNN and CDR2 is SYGVQD (reference sequence).

This chain links TRBV5-1 with TRBJ2-1; TRBD1 matches 7 bases. This CDR3 contains 13 residues. Germline CDR1 SGHRS, CDR2 YFSETQ. The V and J ends lost 0 bases and 8 bases, in that order; junction bases with no gene match: 2. The CDR3 bases are TGCGCCAGCAGCTTGGACAGGGGCGATGAGCAGTTCTTC. It specifies CASSLDRGDEQFF.

This clone has a single count. An end of the junction differs from the germline gene, which may be a read error. The rearrangement joins TRBV28 to TRBJ2-3, with 12 positions matching TRBD1. The germline gives CDR1 MDHEN, CDR2 SYDVKM. The CDR3 runs 15 residues. The CDR3 DNA sequence: TGTGCCAGCAGTCCGGGGACAGGGGGCACGGATACGCAGTATTTT. Protein product: CASSPGTGGTDTQYF. Full variable domain (outside the CDR3, taken from reference TRBV28 and TRBJ2-3): DVKVTQSSRYLVKRTGEKVFLECVQDMDHENMFWYRQDPGLGLRLIYFSYDVKMKEKGDIPEGYSVSREKKERFSLILESASTNQTSMYLCASSPGTGGTDTQYFGPGTRLTVL.

The chain combines TRBV9 with TRBJ1-1; D call uncertain. The ends were cut back, 3 bases at V and 6 bases at J, with 12 bases in the middle. The germline V gene has CDR1 SGDLS and CDR2 YYNGEE. The CDR3 loop spans 13 amino acids. The CDR3 sequence is CASSAGFGAEAFF. The CDR3 region has the DNA TGTGCCAGCAGCGCGGGTTTTGGTGCTGAAGCTTTCTTT.

The gene calls are TRBV2 and TRBJ2-1, with 7 bases aligning to TRBD1. Germline V lookup: CDR1 SNHLY, CDR2 FYNNEI. V was clipped by 7 bases and J by 9 bases; unmatched bases: 9. The CDR3 is 13 residues long. CDR3 residues: CASNWDSQGEQFF. The CDR3 DNA sequence: TGTGCCAGCAACTGGGACAGCCAAGGTGAGCAGTTCTTC.

This clone was observed a handful of times. This specimen includes other DNA sequences encoding the same CDR3. The chain uses TRBV7-8 and TRBJ1-5; 8 nucleotides align to TRBD1. CDR1 is SGHVS and CDR2 is FQNEAQ in the germline V gene. V dropped 0 bases and J dropped 4; count of bases not matched to a gene: 5. The CDR3 sequence is 16 residues long. DNA of the CDR3: TGTGCCAGCAGCTTAGCGGGGCAGGGGGCGAATCAGCCCCAGCATTTT. It is translated as CASSLAGQGANQPQHF.

V is TRBV16 and J is TRBJ2-1; perhaps TRBD1 as D (5 bases). Germline assignment: CDR1 KGHSY and CDR2 FQNENV. The length of the CDR3 is 12 residues. The V and J ends lost 4 bases and 10 bases respectively, with 11 bases between them. The CDR3 DNA sequence: TGTGCCAGCAGCCCCGGACATGAAGAGCAGTTCTTC. It codes for CASSPGHEEQFF. Full variable domain (rest looked up from reference TRBV16 and TRBJ2-1): GEEVAQTPKHLVRGEGQKAKLYCAPIKGHSYVFWYQQVLKNEFKFLISFQNENVFDETGMPKERFSAKCLPNSPCSLEIQATKLEDSAVYFCASSPGHEEQFFGPGTRLTVL.

The J gene is TRBJ1-5, the V gene TRBV18; 9 bases agree with TRBD1. Looked up from germline, CDR1 is KGHSH and CDR2 is LQKENI. J lost 5 bases, V lost 6 bases, and 11 bases had no gene match. The CDR3 totals 16 residues. The CDR3: CASSISGTGGDQPQHF. The CDR3 DNA reads TGTGCCAGCTCCATATCGGGCACAGGGGGCGATCAGCCCCAGCATTTT.

The chain is built from TRBV15 and TRBJ1-5; 9 nucleotides line up with TRBD1. This CDR3 has 20 amino acids. V shed 1 base and J 2 bases; nucleotides not matched to a gene: 15. Germline V gene sequence: CDR1 LNHNV, CDR2 YYDKDF (reference sequence). The CDR3 spells CATSRAVTDRGGFGNQPQHF. CDR3 bases: TGTGCCACCAGCAGAGCCGTGACTGACAGGGGGGGTTTCGGCAATCAGCCCCAGCATTTT.

Concerning this clone: This sample includes further DNA sequences coding for the same CDR3. The CDR3 sequence: CASSLGGGGTTDTQYF. Written as DNA, the CDR3 is TGCGCCAGCAGCTTGGGAGGCGGGGGGACCACAGATACGCAGTATTTT. The V call is TRBV5-1, the J call TRBJ2-3; 8 bases agree with TRBD2. CDR1 is SGHRS and CDR2 is YFSETQ in the germline V gene. V shed 0 bases and J 2 bases; nucleotides not matched to a gene: 5. CDR3 length equals 16 residues.

The rearrangement links TRBV28 to TRBJ1-1; D is undetermined. Trimming stripped 8 bases from V and 6 bases from J, with 13 bases between. Per the germline V gene, CDR1 is MDHEN and CDR2 is SYDVKM. The CDR3 spans 12 residues. CDR3 bases: TGTGCCAGCTCGGGAGGTAGTTCTGAAGCTTTCTTT. As protein: CASSGGSSEAFF.

The chain carries TRBV4-3 and TRBJ2-3, with D maybe TRBD2 (5 bases). CDR3 size: 17 residues. Germline V lookup: CDR1 LGHNA, CDR2 YSLEER. Deletions cut 0 bases from V and 1 base from J, with 14 bases between. CDR3 loop: CASSQEAVLRGTDTQYF. The CDR3 DNA reads TGCGCCAGCAGCCAAGAGGCAGTTTTGCGGGGCACAGATACGCAGTATTTT.

The chain employs TRBV9 and TRBJ1-2, with a tentative D call TRBD1 (6 bases). There are 18 residues in the CDR3. Trimming removed 0 bases at V and 1 base at J, with 19 bases between. CDR1 and CDR2 (germline): SGDLS, YYNGEE. The CDR3 loop is CASSVDRGGRSLNYGYTF. The CDR3 nucleotides read TGTGCCAGCAGCGTAGATCGAGGGGGAAGAAGTCTTAACTATGGCTACACCTTC.

The chain couples TRBV30 to TRBJ1-5, with a weak D call TRBD1 (5 bases). The germline V gene encodes CDR1 GTSNPN and CDR2 SVGIG (reference sequence). The ends were cut back, 1 base at V and 3 bases at J, with 7 bases in the middle. The CDR3 has 13 amino acids. The CDR3 DNA reads as TGTGCCTGGAGTGGGGGGGACAATCAGCCCCAGCATTTT. Translating gives CAWSGGDNQPQHF.

This chain uses TRBV6-5 with TRBJ1-2; a weak D match, TRBD1 (6 bases). The CDR3 extends over 14 amino acids. Between the trimmed V and J ends, which lost 0 bases and 4 bases, there was a span of 9 bases. Germline loops: CDR1 MNHEY, CDR2 SVGAGI. The CDR3 here is CASSYSQGGYGYTF. The CDR3 DNA sequence: TGTGCCAGCAGTTACTCGCAAGGGGGCTATGGCTACACCTTC.

The chain carries TRBV4-2 and TRBJ2-3; no reliable D call. This CDR3 comprises 14 residues. Germline CDR1 LGHNA, CDR2 YNFKEQ. Trimming took 0 bases from V and 5 from J, leaving 9 bases between them. CDR3 protein: CASSQDSLVDTQYF. The CDR3 DNA reads as TGTGCCAGCAGCCAAGACTCACTGGTAGATACGCAGTATTTT.

The chain carries TRBV30 and TRBJ1-5, with 10 bases matching TRBD1. This CDR3 has 13 amino acids. In germline, CDR1 is GTSNPN, CDR2 SVGIG (reference sequence). J lost 6 bases, V lost 5 bases, and 4 bases had no gene match. The CDR3 sequence: CAWADRGFQPQHF. CDR3 coding DNA: TGTGCCTGGGCGGACAGGGGGTTTCAGCCCCAGCATTTT.

The chain couples TRBV7-3 to TRBJ2-2; D possibly corresponds to TRBD1 (6 bases). Germline-derived CDR1 and CDR2 are SGHTA and FQGTGA. The CDR3 has 16 amino acids. Trimming shortened V by 5 bases and J by 1 base, and 14 bases separated the two germline ends. In nucleotides, the CDR3 is TGTGCCAGCAGCCGCCAACCGACAGGGAACACCGGGGAGCTGTTTTTT. As protein: CASSRQPTGNTGELFF.

The chain is built from TRBV29-1 and TRBJ1-5; 8 bases line up with TRBD1. This CDR3 is built from 15 residues. J was trimmed by 0 bases and V by 6 bases; bases with no gene match: 7. From germline, CDR1 is SQVTM and CDR2 ANQGSEA. CDR3 bases: TGCAGCGTCCTCGACACAGGGGGTAGCAATCAGCCCCAGCATTTT. Its translation is CSVLDTGGSNQPQHF.

The J gene is TRBJ2-5, the V gene TRBV27; 7 bases fit TRBD1. Per the germline V gene, CDR1 is MNHEY and CDR2 is SMNVEV (reference sequence). The CDR3 extends over 15 amino acids. V was clipped by 4 bases and J by 2 bases; unmatched bases: 7. This CDR3 is CASSSQDRIQETQYF. The DNA for the CDR3 is TGTGCCAGCAGTTCCCAGGACAGGATACAAGAGACCCAGTACTTC.

The rearrangement links TRBV28 to TRBJ2-5; no reliable D call. CDR1 is MDHEN and CDR2 is SYDVKM in the germline V gene. Trimming shortened V by 1 base and J by 5 bases, and 11 bases separated the two germline ends. CDR3 size: 14 residues. In nucleotides, the CDR3 is TGTGCCAGCAGTTTATTCGGGTCTGGGGAGACCCAGTACTTC. Amino acids: CASSLFGSGETQYF. The full variable domain, with the rest looked up from reference TRBV28 and TRBJ2-5, is DVKVTQSSRYLVKRTGEKVFLECVQDMDHENMFWYRQDPGLGLRLIYFSYDVKMKEKGDIPEGYSVSREKKERFSLILESASTNQTSMYLCASSLFGSGETQYFGPGTRLLVL.